This is a list of T cell receptor beta chains from one sample in a study of siplizumab effects on memory and regulatory T cells. Profiled with immunoSEQ multiplex PCR; TCRdb holds only in-frame clones, not every one. Of 50,000 to 70,000 clones in the sample, nearly 98% were seen once. Sequenced material: naive CD8+ T cells sorted from blood. These TCRs come from a human donor in good health. The CDR3 runs from the conserved cysteine through the conserved F or W. The D gene is left open where the match is weak. Size tells how often a clone was seen (once, few, many) or the class of an expanded clone, and some rows leave it out.

>TRBV7-9|.|TRBJ1-2|.
CASRLTPDEDGYTF
TGTGCCAGCAGATTAACCCCCGATGAGGACGGCTACACCTTC
>TRBV28|TRBD1|TRBJ2-3|.
CASSAQGGGTDTQYF
TGTGCCAGCAGTGCACAGGGGGGAGGCACAGATACGCAGTATTTT
>TRBV29-1|.|TRBJ2-7|.
CSADPVPGSYEQYF
TGCAGCGCCGACCCCGTTCCAGGGTCCTACGAGCAGTACTTC
>TRBV2|.|TRBJ1-1|few
CATLGASDTEAFF
TGTGCCACCCTGGGGGCAAGTGACACTGAAGCTTTCTTT
>TRBV19|.|TRBJ1-2|.
CASSYGGNDGYTF
TGTGCCAGTAGTTACGGAGGGAATGACGGCTACACCTTC
>TRBV9|.|TRBJ2-2|.
CASSVEGTPTGELFF
TGTGCCAGCAGCGTAGAGGGGACCCCGACCGGGGAGCTGTTTTTT
>TRBV28|.|TRBJ2-7|.
CASSPHPQTFHHTYEQYF
TGTGCCAGCAGTCCGCACCCGCAGACTTTCCACCATACCTACGAGCAGTACTTC
>TRBV9|.|TRBJ2-5|.
CASSPPGTGQETQYF
TGTGCCAGCAGCCCACCCGGGACCGGACAAGAGACCCAGTACTTC
>TRBV19|.|TRBJ1-4|.
CASSIDIRAATNEKLFF
TGTGCCAGTAGTATAGATATTAGGGCTGCAACTAATGAAAAACTGTTTTTT
>TRBV15|TRBD2|TRBJ2-1|.
CATRLVGGFNEQFF
TGTGCCACCAGATTAGTGGGGGGGTTCAATGAGCAGTTCTTC
>TRBV19|.|TRBJ1-2|.
CASIPRQPPANYGYTF
TGTGCCAGTATCCCCAGACAGCCCCCAGCTAACTATGGCTACACCTTC
>TRBV4-2|TRBD1|TRBJ1-5|.
CASSQDTGGNQPQHF
TGTGCCAGCAGCCAGGATACAGGGGGCAATCAGCCCCAGCATTTT
>TRBV28|TRBD2|TRBJ2-1|.
CASSPRLAVDKFF
TGTGCCAGCAGTCCCCGACTAGCGGTCGATAAGTTCTTC
>TRBV7-9|TRBD1|TRBJ2-7|.
CASSFSQGADDGQYF
TGTGCCAGCAGCTTTAGCCAGGGGGCGGATGACGGGCAGTACTTC
>TRBV7-9|.|TRBJ2-2|.
CASSSLELFF
TGTGCCAGCAGCTCCCTGGAGCTGTTTTTT
>TRBV27|TRBD2|TRBJ2-7|.
CASSWRGGYEQYF
TGTGCCAGCAGTTGGCGGGGGGGGTACGAGCAGTACTTC
>TRBV13|.|TRBJ1-1|once
CASSLGPGATEAFF
TGTGCCAGCAGCTTAGGCCCCGGGGCGACTGAAGCTTTCTTT
>TRBV28|TRBD1|TRBJ2-7|once
CASREEGGAPGEQYF
TGTGCCAGCAGGGAAGAAGGGGGCGCCCCGGGGGAGCAGTACTTC
>TRBV11-2|TRBD2|TRBJ2-2|.
CASSFPGGSGGRNTGELFF
TGTGCCAGCAGCTTTCCCGGGGGTAGCGGGGGGCGAAACACCGGGGAGCTGTTTTTT
>TRBV6-5|.|TRBJ1-6|.
CASSYSGGLDSPLHF
TGTGCCAGCAGTTACTCGGGAGGGTTAGATTCACCCCTCCACTTT
>TRBV27|.|TRBJ1-5|.
CASSPGVPNQPQHF
TGTGCCAGCAGTCCGGGGGTCCCCAATCAGCCCCAGCATTTT
>TRBV7-2|.|TRBJ2-7|.
CASSWGKGSPYEQYF
TGTGCCAGCAGCTGGGGGAAGGGGTCCCCCTACGAGCAGTACTTC
>TRBV4-1|.|TRBJ1-5|.
CASSQDLSGLAQHF
TGCGCCAGCAGCCAAGATCTGTCAGGGTTAGCCCAGCATTTT
>TRBV19|TRBD2|TRBJ2-3|.
CASSIVSGGADTQYF
TGTGCCAGTAGTATAGTTAGCGGGGGGGCAGATACGCAGTATTTT
>TRBV27|.|TRBJ2-7|.
CASSLSQGSYEQYF
TGTGCCAGCAGTTTATCGCAGGGGTCGTACGAGCAGTACTTC
>TRBV5-4|.|TRBJ2-7|.
CASSLGGIEQYF
TGTGCCAGCAGCTTGGGGGGTATCGAGCAGTACTTC
>TRBV2|TRBD2|TRBJ2-5|.
CASLPSGGYQETQYF
TGTGCCAGCCTCCCAAGCGGGGGGTACCAAGAGACCCAGTACTTC
>TRBV4-2|.|TRBJ1-6|.
CASSQDSVDNSPLHF
TGTGCCAGCAGCCAAGACTCAGTTGATAATTCACCCCTCCACTTT
>TRBV27|TRBD2|TRBJ2-3|.
CASSSYPTSGGADTQYF
TGTGCCAGCAGTTCATACCCGACTAGCGGGGGGGCAGATACGCAGTATTTT
>TRBV14|.|TRBJ2-1|once
CASSPGPSSYNEQFF
TGTGCCAGCAGCCCGGGTCCCAGCTCCTACAATGAGCAGTTCTTC
>TRBV2|TRBD2|TRBJ2-1|.
CASLSSGGASYNEQFF
TGTGCCAGCCTATCTAGCGGGGGGGCGTCCTACAATGAGCAGTTCTTC
>TRBV6-4|.|TRBJ2-5|.
CASSEYASGQETQYF
TGTGCCAGCAGTGAATATGCGTCGGGCCAAGAGACCCAGTACTTC
>TRBV6-1|TRBD1|TRBJ2-7|once
CASSEETGSPYEQYF
TGTGCCAGCAGTGAAGAGACAGGGTCCCCCTACGAGCAGTACTTC
>TRBV9|.|TRBJ1-1|.
CASSPGAEGRFTEAFF
TGTGCCAGCAGCCCAGGAGCCGAGGGGAGGTTCACTGAAGCTTTCTTT
>TRBV7-9|TRBD1|TRBJ1-6|.
CASSHPARTGYSPLHF
TGTGCCAGCAGCCACCCCGCCCGGACAGGGTACTCACCCCTCCACTTT
>TRBV6-1|TRBD1|TRBJ2-7|once
CASRETGYLYEQYF
TGTGCCAGCAGAGAGACAGGGTACCTCTACGAGCAGTACTTC
>TRBV5-8|TRBD2|TRBJ2-3|.
CASSPGGPTDTQYF
TGTGCCAGCAGCCCGGGGGGGCCCACAGATACGCAGTATTTT
>TRBV7-9|TRBD2|TRBJ2-1|.
CASRFSGGDYNEQFF
TGTGCCAGCAGGTTTAGCGGGGGGGATTACAATGAGCAGTTCTTC
>TRBV5-1|TRBD2|TRBJ2-3|.
CASSSSSGGEEDTQYF
TGCGCCAGCAGCTCCTCCAGCGGGGGAGAGGAAGATACGCAGTATTTT
>TRBV5-5|.|TRBJ2-7|.
CASSLGSLTGEQYF
TGTGCCAGCAGCTTGGGATCCCTCACGGGAGAGCAGTACTTC
>TRBV9|.|TRBJ1-1|.
CASSVGDQPATEAFF
TGTGCCAGCAGCGTGGGGGACCAACCGGCCACTGAAGCTTTCTTT
>TRBV5-4|.|TRBJ2-3|.
CASSFQGGSRTDTQYF
TGTGCCAGCAGCTTTCAAGGGGGTTCTCGCACAGATACGCAGTATTTT
>TRBV4-1|TRBD2|TRBJ2-5|.
CASSQEAGGPFGTQYF
TGCGCCAGCAGCCAAGAGGCGGGGGGGCCTTTTGGGACCCAGTACTTC
>TRBV27|.|TRBJ2-3|.
CASSFNGDTQYF
TGTGCCAGCAGCTTTAACGGGGATACGCAGTATTTT
>TRBV14|.|TRBJ1-5|.
CASSQERGSQPQHF
TGTGCCAGCAGCCAAGAACGGGGGAGTCAGCCCCAGCATTTT
>TRBV28|TRBD1|TRBJ1-1|.
CASSSWTGEGTEAFF
TGTGCCAGCAGTTCCTGGACAGGGGAGGGCACTGAAGCTTTCTTT
>TRBV7-9|.|TRBJ1-1|.
CASSSVSGNTEAFF
TGTGCCAGCAGCTCCGTTTCAGGGAACACTGAAGCTTTCTTT
>TRBV5-1|TRBD2|TRBJ2-5|.
CASSSSGGLSETQYF
TGCGCCAGCAGCTCGAGCGGGGGGCTGTCTGAGACCCAGTACTTC
>TRBV30|TRBD1|TRBJ2-5|.
CAWSSGTGWTETQYF
TGTGCCTGGAGTTCCGGGACAGGGTGGACGGAGACCCAGTACTTC
>TRBV19|.|TRBJ2-1|.
CASSMEGGGESNEQFF
TGTGCCAGTAGTATGGAGGGAGGGGGGGAAAGCAATGAGCAGTTCTTC
>TRBV30|TRBD2|TRBJ2-3|.
CAWSGGGIGTDTQYF
TGTGCCTGGAGTGGGGGGGGTATTGGGACAGATACGCAGTATTTT
>TRBV4-1|.|TRBJ1-1|.
CASSQDLPASMNTEAFF
TGCGCCAGCAGCCAAGATCTCCCCGCCAGCATGAACACTGAAGCTTTCTTT
>TRBV6-5|.|TRBJ2-7|.
CASSYSNTDGEQYF
TGTGCCAGCAGTTACTCGAACACTGATGGCGAGCAGTACTTC
>TRBV14|.|TRBJ1-3|.
CASSQDAGGGNTIYF
TGTGCCAGCAGCCAAGATGCAGGAGGAGGTAACACCATATATTTT
>TRBV5-6|.|TRBJ2-5|.
CASSDLASEETQYF
TGTGCCAGCAGCGACCTAGCGTCCGAAGAGACCCAGTACTTC
>TRBV7-2|TRBD1|TRBJ1-3|.
CASSLGQSSGNTIYF
TGTGCCAGCAGCTTGGGACAGAGCTCTGGAAACACCATATATTTT
>TRBV7-9|.|TRBJ1-2|.
CASSVDPRDGYTF
TGTGCCAGCAGCGTGGATCCCAGGGACGGCTACACCTTC
>TRBV27|TRBD1|TRBJ1-1|.
CASSTVTGGVTEAFF
TGTGCCAGCAGTACCGTGACAGGGGGCGTCACTGAAGCTTTCTTT
>TRBV2|.|TRBJ2-4|once
CASIGQVKNIQYF
TGTGCCAGCATCGGGCAGGTCAAAAACATTCAGTACTTC
>TRBV19|.|TRBJ2-3|once
CASSTITTDTQYF
TGTGCCAGTAGTACAATCACAACAGATACGCAGTATTTT